The clone carrying this T cell receptor beta chain appeared many times. This sample is drawn from a study of response to subunit inactivated influenza vaccine. TCRdb recomputed calls from the RT-PCR reads with MiXCR, one row per CDR3 protein. The repertoire holds 490,000 or so distinct CDR3 sequences, with about 8% as singletons. The receptor comes from a man between 45 and 75 years old who received an inactivated influenza vaccine. Sequences were derived from PBMCs from blood, sampled less than 25 months after vaccination.

The CDR3 region has the DNA TGCGCCAGCAGCCCCGGACAGCTTAATTCACCCCTCCACTTT. It codes for CASSPGQLNSPLHF. This chain links TRBV5-1 with TRBJ1-6, with TRBD1 as a possible D gene (6 bases). Germline V lookup: CDR1 SGHRS, CDR2 YFSETQ. With 4 bases removed from V and 6 bases from J, the gap between germline ends came to 11 bases. The CDR3 consists of 14 residues.